This entry describes one T cell receptor beta chain. Its antigen is not known. One end of the junction varies from germline; a read error may be responsible. The sample originates from a study of cytomegalovirus exposure and HLA in healthy donors. Study results and limitations: Indistinguishability led to the exclusion of some V segments, TRBV6-2 and TRBV6-3 included. With later analysis, a missense DCLRE1C variant became linked to TCR beta V- and J-gene trimming.

The CDR3 extends over 16 amino acids. Germline V lookup: CDR1 SSHAT, CDR2 FNYEAQ (reference sequence). In the PCR, 60 Vbeta and 13 Jbeta primers were used. Measured with immunoSEQ multiplex PCR; TCRdb has only the in-frame clones, and not every one. The top ten clones hold 4.5% of a sample with 130,000 to 150,000 clones, approximately 80% of them seen once. Specimen: PBMCs. The J gene is TRBJ2-3, the V gene TRBV7-7; 8 bases are a match to TRBD2. The sequence came from a man aged 40-49 years in good health and CMV-seronegative. The CDR3, as DNA: TGTGCTAGCAGCCTGAGGGCCGGGGGGGATGCAGATACGCAGTATTTT. Translated: CASSLRAGGDADTQYF.